The 26 T cell receptor beta chains reported below all come from one sample, sequenced in a study of T-cell reconstitution after alpha-beta-depleted transplantation in children listed by TCRdb under 2016. The library was generated by PCR. These reads were obtained on an Illumina HiSeq 2500. TCR libraries were prepared with molecular barcoding, using unique molecular identifiers to normalize TCRbeta repertoire quantification. TCRdb reworked the public reads: Q25 trimming with fastp, MiXCR clone assembly, productive beta chains retained. Under each unique CDR3 protein, matching rows form one entry showing the most common genes and DNA. Across this sample there are roughly 590,000 distinct CDR3 sequences, with roughly 15% seen only once. The ten largest clones add up to 1.1% of the sample. Specimen: PBMCs from the stem cell graft donor, collected from the stem cell graft. These receptors were collected from a human donor who donated a stem cell graft to a child with acute myeloid leukemia.

This clonotype was seen only a few times. This chain joins TRBV7-3 and TRBJ2-2; 7 positions match TRBD1. This CDR3 comprises 15 residues. V shed 6 bases and J 1 base; nucleotides not matched to a gene: 5. Germline V lookup: CDR1 SGHTA, CDR2 FQGTGA. The CDR3 sequence: CASREGTVNTGELFF. CDR3 DNA sequence: TGTGCCAGCAGAGAAGGGACAGTGAACACCGGGGAGCTGTTTTTT.

The sample holds a few counts of this clonotype. The chain has TRBV6-1 and TRBJ2-7; maybe TRBD2 (5 bases). Trimming cost V 2 bases and J 4 bases, with 15 bases left between them. This CDR3 contains 15 residues. Germline V lookup: CDR1 MNHNS, CDR2 SASEGT. The CDR3 here is CASSEHGRGAYEQYV. The DNA of the CDR3 is TGTGCCAGCAGTGAACATGGTCGGGGAGCGTACGAGCAGTACGTC.

This clonotype was observed a few times. V and J are TRBV29-1 and TRBJ2-2, with D uncertain. The length of the CDR3 is 14 residues. CDR1 is SQVTM, CDR2 ANQGSEA, per germline. V gave up 5 bases and J gave up 4 bases, with 14 bases separating them. CDR3 in DNA: TGCAGCGTTCGAGGCTCTACCACCACCGGGGAGCTGTTTTTT. Encoded protein: CSVRGSTTTGELFF.

This clonotype was observed at least ten times. The chain couples TRBV29-1 to TRBJ2-7; D gene ambiguous. Per the germline V gene, CDR1 is SQVTM and CDR2 is ANQGSEA. The CDR3 is made up of 12 amino acids. V was cut by 4 bases and J by 2 bases, with 9 bases left in between. This CDR3 reads CSVGTSTYEQYV. The CDR3, as DNA: TGCAGCGTTGGAACTTCCACCTACGAGCAGTACGTC.

This clonotype was recorded a few times. This sequence joins TRBV4-1 and TRBJ2-3; D possibly uses TRBD1 or TRBD2 (7 bases each). Between the trimmed V and J ends, which lost 5 bases and 1 base, there was a span of 16 bases. CDR3 length equals 16 residues. The germline gives CDR1 MGHRA, CDR2 YSYEKL. This chain's CDR3 is CASSIRGRGRTDTQYF. The DNA of the CDR3 is TGCGCCAGCAGCATTCGAGGGAGGGGGCGCACAGATACGCAGTATTTT.

The rearrangement uses TRBV5-1 and TRBJ2-1, with TRBD1 as a possible D gene (8 bases). V lost 3 bases and J lost 8, with 21 bases in between. CDR3 size: 16 residues. The V gene's germline CDR1 is SGHRS and CDR2 YFSETQ. The CDR3 loop reads CASSSSSQGGKYEQFF. The CDR3 DNA reads TGCGCCAGCAGCTCCAGCTCACAGGGGGGGAAATATGAGCAGTTCTTC.

This clonotype was counted many times. V gene TRBV20-1 combines with J gene TRBJ2-1, with a tentative D call TRBD1 (6 bases). Between the trimmed V and J ends, which lost 5 bases and 9 bases, there was a span of 17 bases. This CDR3 has 13 amino acids. CDR1 and CDR2 (germline): DFQATT, SNEGSKA (reference sequence). CDR3 nucleotide sequence: TGCAGTGCTTTTCCGGGACAACTCGGTGAGCAGTTCTTC. This translates into CSAFPGQLGEQFF.

The V call is TRBV20-1, the J call TRBJ2-3; 9 nucleotides match TRBD2. Germline-derived CDR1 and CDR2 are DFQATT and SNEGSKA (reference sequence). The CDR3 is 16 residues long. The J segment lost 0 bases and the V segment lost 6 bases, leaving 10 bases of the junction unmatched. DNA of the CDR3: TGCAGTGCCGACCGGGGACTAGCTCAAAGCACAGATACGCAGTATTTT. It yields the protein CSADRGLAQSTDTQYF.

Ten or more counts support this clonotype. This sequence joins TRBV20-1 and TRBJ2-1, with TRBD2 as a possible D gene (7 bases). Looked up from germline, CDR1 is DFQATT and CDR2 is SNEGSKA (reference sequence). The CDR3 has 17 residues. Trimming stripped 0 bases from V and 7 bases from J, with 22 bases between. CDR3 amino acids: CSARDPYGEGVGNEQFF. The CDR3 DNA reads as TGCAGTGCTAGAGATCCCTACGGGGAGGGGGTAGGGAATGAGCAGTTCTTC.

This clonotype was found a few times. The chain recombines TRBV5-6 with TRBJ1-5; D is perhaps TRBD1 (6 bases). CDR1 SGHDT and CDR2 YYEEEE come from the germline V gene. CDR3 length: 17 amino acids. V was trimmed by 3 bases and J by 0 bases, leaving 16 bases between them. CDR3 sequence reads: CASSSRGRGNSNQPQHF. CDR3 DNA: TGTGCCAGCAGCTCGAGGGGAAGGGGGAATAGCAATCAGCCCCAGCATTTT.

This clonotype was counted a few times. The chain links TRBV6-2 or TRBV6-3 to TRBJ2-3; 13 nucleotides line up with TRBD2. Trimming took 6 bases from V and 5 from J; bases not matched to a gene: 8. This CDR3 is 16 amino acids long. Germline loops: CDR1 MNHEY, CDR2 SVGEGT. The CDR3, as DNA: TGTGCCAGCAGATTACTAGCGGGGGGGCCGAGAGATACGCAGTATTTT. Translation: CASRLLAGGPRDTQYF.

About this clonotype: A much bigger clone sits one base away, suggesting this may be a read error. V is TRBV5-1 and J is TRBJ2-7, with 10 bases aligning to TRBD1. Germline V gene sequence: CDR1 SGHRS, CDR2 YFSETQ. The CDR3 sequence is 15 residues long. CDR3 in DNA: TGCGCCAGCAGCGGCCCGGGACAGGGGTCGTACGGGCAGTACTTC. It encodes CASSGPGQGSYGQYF.

The gene calls are TRBV7-6 and TRBJ2-1; D might be TRBD1 (6 bases). V was trimmed by 2 bases and J by 0 bases, leaving 8 bases between them. The CDR3 is 15 residues long. Germline CDR1 is SGHVS and CDR2 is FNYEAQ. CDR3 sequence reads: CASSLPDSSYNEQFF. The CDR3 DNA reads as TGTGCCAGCAGCTTACCGGACAGCTCCTACAATGAGCAGTTCTTC. Together with reference TRBV7-6 and TRBJ2-1, the CDR3 gives the full variable domain: GAGVSQSPRYKVTKRGQDVALRCDPISGHVSLYWYRQALGQGPEFLTYFNYEAQQDKSGLPNDRFSAERPEGSISTLTIQRTEQRDSAMYRCASSLPDSSYNEQFFGPGTRLTVL.

The table lists this clonotype with many counts. At one boundary the junction diverges from the germline segment, which might be a read error. The genes are TRBV5-1 and TRBJ1-5; no clear D gene. Looked up from germline, CDR1 is SGHRS and CDR2 is YFSETQ. The CDR3 extends over 13 amino acids. As DNA, the CDR3 is TGTGCCAGCAGCCTCGGACGGGATCAGCCCCAGCATTTT. Amino acid sequence: CASSLGRDQPQHF.

This clonotype occurred many times. The chain joins TRBV20-1 to TRBJ2-7; a possible D gene is TRBD1 (5 bases). CDR3 size: 13 residues. V gave up 5 bases and J gave up 0 bases, with 11 bases separating them. The germline gives CDR1 DFQATT, CDR2 SNEGSKA (reference sequence). The CDR3 region has the DNA TGCAGTGCTTCGGACAAGAGCTCCTACGAGCAGTACTTC. It specifies CSASDKSSYEQYF.

Only a few counts were recorded for this clonotype. This rearrangement joins TRBV9 to TRBJ2-3, with D hard to call. Germline V CDR1 and CDR2: SGDLS, YYNGEE. The CDR3 totals 15 residues. V was pared by 3 bases and J by 3 bases, with 14 bases between. Written as DNA, the CDR3 is TGTGCCAGCAGCGCACCTCCTACGTTAACAGATACGCAGTATTTT. Protein product: CASSAPPTLTDTQYF.

The chain uses TRBV4-3 and TRBJ1-6, with 7 bases aligning to TRBD1. Trimming removed 2 bases from V and 9 bases from J; junction bases left unmatched: 16. The CDR3 length is 18 residues. Germline V gives CDR1 LGHNA, CDR2 YSLEER. CDR3 loop: CASSQRFDRAGGSSPLHF. The CDR3 nucleotides are TGCGCCAGCAGCCAAAGGTTCGACAGGGCGGGCGGGAGTTCACCCCTCCACTTT.

This clonotype has only a few counts. CDR3 sequence reads: CASSSSTLDSLRETQYF. The CDR3 DNA follows: TGTGCCAGCAGCTCAAGCACCTTAGACAGTTTACGGGAGACCCAGTACTTC. This rearrangement joins TRBV13 to TRBJ2-5, with D tentatively TRBD1 (5 bases). The CDR3 is 17 residues long. CDR1 is PRHDT and CDR2 is FYEKMQ in the germline V gene (reference sequence). The V end was cut by 4 bases, the J end by 5 bases, with 23 bases between.

In this sample, this clonotype turned up many times. The chain combines TRBV20-1 with TRBJ1-5; D uncertain. V was cut by 4 bases and J by 6 bases, with 10 bases left in between. This CDR3 spans 12 amino acids. In germline, CDR1 is DFQATT, CDR2 SNEGSKA (reference sequence). In DNA, the CDR3 is TGCAGTGCTATTTCCTCCCGTCAGCCCCAGCATTTT. It codes for CSAISSRQPQHF.

The CDR3 region has the DNA TGTGCCAGCAGTTTAAGGACGGGGAATGAAAAACTGTTTTTT. It is translated as CASSLRTGNEKLFF. V is TRBV12-3 or TRBV12-4 and J is TRBJ1-4, with D hard to call. CDR3 size: 14 residues. V was clipped by 2 bases and J by 5 bases, with 9 bases between them.

This clonotype was counted at least ten times. The chain employs TRBV20-1 and TRBJ2-5; TRBD2 is a possible D gene (5 bases). The V gene's germline CDR1 is DFQATT and CDR2 SNEGSKA (reference sequence). Trimming took off 0 bases at V and 3 bases at J, with 8 bases between the two ends. The CDR3 sequence is 13 residues long. The CDR3 coding sequence is TGCAGTGCTAGAGAGAGGGCGAAAGAGACCCAGTACTTC. This gives the protein CSARERAKETQYF.

Regarding this clonotype: A much larger clonotype is one base distant, so this may be a read error. The CDR3 nucleotides read TGTGCCAGCAGCTACTGGGCGGCGAGCGACGAGCAGTACTTC. Protein sequence: CASSYWAASDEQYF. V is TRBV5-6 and J is TRBJ2-7; no clear D. CDR1 and CDR2 (germline): SGHDT, YYEEEE. Trimming took off 3 bases at V and 5 bases at J, with 15 bases between the two ends. This CDR3 spans 14 amino acids.

This clonotype has only a few counts. The chain uses TRBV12-3 or TRBV12-4 and TRBJ2-1; tentatively, D is TRBD1 or TRBD2 (5 bases each). Trimming took off 8 bases at V and 4 bases at J, with 15 bases between the two ends. This CDR3 spans 14 amino acids. The CDR3 nucleotides read TGTGCCAGCTCCGGGGCGGCCGGGTACAATGAGCAGTTCTTC. Its translation is CASSGAAGYNEQFF.

Concerning this clonotype: A much larger clone lies a single base off, so this may be a read error. The chain carries TRBV20-1 and TRBJ1-2; no clear D. The germline V gene encodes CDR1 DFQATT and CDR2 SNEGSKA (reference sequence). Trimming left V 3 bases short and J 11 bases short, with 13 bases between. This CDR3 region has 11 residues. CDR3 sequence reads: CSASDRPVYTF. The CDR3 coding sequence is TGCAGTGCTAGCGATCGGCCTGTTTACACCTTC.

This clonotype was observed at least ten times. The chain couples TRBV25-1 to TRBJ2-1; D gene uncertain. Looked up from germline, CDR1 is MGHDK and CDR2 is SYGVNS. V was shortened by 1 base and J by 8 bases, with 12 bases between the two germline ends. This CDR3 comprises 14 residues. This chain's CDR3 is CASSEFPPSYEQFF. In DNA form, the CDR3 reads TGTGCCAGCAGTGAATTTCCCCCCTCTTATGAGCAGTTCTTC.

V gene TRBV12-3 or TRBV12-4 combines with J gene TRBJ1-1, with D maybe TRBD1 (5 bases). With 4 bases removed from V and 7 bases from J, the gap between germline ends came to 16 bases. The CDR3 covers 14 residues. In DNA form, the CDR3 reads TGTGCCAGCAGTTCCCCAGGGCGTGTCTTTGAAGCTTTCTTT. Protein: CASSSPGRVFEAFF.